This T cell receptor (beta chain) emerged from a study of T cell responses to AZD1222 COVID-19 vaccine. Study-wide findings and caveats: Among the donors, most were white British and more were female, and clonal diversity was possibly underestimated. Dominant CD4 TCR responses targeted spike regions 160-218 and 743-854. Two AZD1222 doses significantly raised spike-specific TCR breadth and depth over controls. Reports say nearly half of spike-specific TCRs go after unmutated variant regions.

This clone was detected a few times. As yet, its antigen is unknown. Method: immunoSEQ multiplex PCR; TCRdb's copy keeps in-frame clones and lacks some. The sample records 130,000 to 150,000 clones, around 87% being singletons. The CDR3 sequence is 15 residues long. The J segment lost 2 bases and the V segment lost 4 bases, leaving 4 bases of the junction unmatched. Germline V gene sequence: CDR1 KGHDR, CDR2 SFDVKD. The chain uses TRBV24-1 and TRBJ2-7, with 10 bases identical to TRBD1. The source of this sequence is an adult in good health. Sequenced here: peripheral blood, sampled on day 0 of AZD1222 vaccination. CDR3 DNA sequence: TGTGCCACCAGTGACCGGGGACAGGGGCCCTACGAGCAGTACTTC. Its translation is CATSDRGQGPYEQYF.